The 22 T cell receptor beta chains presented below share a single source sample, sequenced in a study of T cell repertoires in cytomegalovirus infection. TCRdb ran MiXCR on the reads and lists one entry per CDR3 protein. The top ten hold about 24% of the sample, which has nearly 550,000 distinct CDR3 sequences, 15% to 20% seen once. Sequenced input: CD8+ T cells from PBMCs. These receptors originate from a human donor in good health (CMV status not recorded). Some clones in this sample may be carry-over from other donors' samples.

This clonotype was counted a few times. The genes are TRBV4-1 and TRBJ1-5; D is possibly TRBD1 (6 bases). This CDR3 is 15 amino acids long. CDR1 and CDR2 from the germline V gene are MGHRA and YSYEKL. Trimming cost V 2 bases and J 0 bases, with 8 bases left between them. The CDR3 nucleotides read TGCGCCAGCAGCCAAATACAGGGTAGCAATCAGCCCCAGCATTTT. It encodes CASSQIQGSNQPQHF.

This clonotype was seen ten or more times. V is TRBV7-9 and J is TRBJ1-1; 7 bases fit TRBD1. The germline gives CDR1 SEHNR, CDR2 FQNEAQ (reference sequence). The CDR3 extends over 16 amino acids. V shed 5 bases, J shed 4 bases, and the junction held 13 bases outside the gene matches. This CDR3 reads CASSTLTGLGGTEAFF. In DNA, the CDR3 is TGTGCCAGCAGCACCTTGACAGGGCTTGGGGGCACTGAAGCTTTCTTT. The entire variable domain, with the rest obtained from reference TRBV7-9 and TRBJ1-1, is as follows: DTGVSQNPRHKITKRGQNVTFRCDPISEHNRLYWYRQTLGQGPEFLTYFQNEAQLEKSRLLSDRFSAERPKGSFSTLEIQRTEQGDSAMYLCASSTLTGLGGTEAFFGQGTRLTVV.

This clonotype showed up many times. V and J are TRBV5-1 and TRBJ2-5; TRBD1 aligns across 8 bases. This CDR3 has 15 amino acids. CDR1 and CDR2 (germline): SGHRS, YFSETQ. The trim removed 2 bases at V and 3 bases at J, leaving 6 bases unmatched. CDR3 sequence reads: CASSFPPDREETQYF. The CDR3 region has the DNA TGCGCCAGCAGCTTCCCACCGGACAGGGAAGAGACCCAGTACTTC. The full variable domain, completed using reference TRBV5-1 and TRBJ2-5, is KAGVTQTPRYLIKTRGQQVTLSCSPISGHRSVSWYQQTPGQGLQFLFEYFSETQRNKGNFPGRFSGRQFSNSRSEMNVSTLELGDSALYLCASSFPPDREETQYFGPGTRLLVL.

This clonotype was counted many times. The genes are TRBV7-3 and TRBJ2-3; possibly TRBD2 for D (5 bases). V was pared by 5 bases and J by 1 base, with 13 bases between. The CDR3 is made up of 15 amino acids. From germline, CDR1 is SGHTA and CDR2 FQGTGA. CDR3 DNA sequence: TGTGCCAGCAGCCCGTCGGGGTGGCGCACAGATACGCAGTATTTT. Its protein product is CASSPSGWRTDTQYF.

The chain joins TRBV12-3 or TRBV12-4 to TRBJ2-4; 8 bases map to TRBD2. After removal of 5 bases from V and 1 base from J, the junction contained 7 bases not matched to a gene. The CDR3 covers 16 residues. CDR3 DNA sequence: TGTGCCAGCAGTAACAAGCGGGAGCGGGCCAAAAACATTCAGTACTTC. This sequence encodes CASSNKRERAKNIQYF.

Remarks on this clonotype: A much larger clone differs from this one at a single base, so this may be a read error. The chain links TRBV9 to TRBJ1-1, with 9 bases aligning to TRBD1. CDR3 length equals 14 residues. CDR1 and CDR2 from the germline V gene are SGDLS and YYNGEE. J lost 4 bases, V lost 3 bases, and 4 bases had no gene match. This CDR3 reads CASSAGTGITEAFF. The DNA for the CDR3 is TGTGCCAGCAGCGCCGGGACAGGGATCACTGAAGCTTTCTTT.

This rearrangement joins TRBV11-2 to TRBJ1-2, with TRBD1 matching over 10 bases. CDR3 length equals 16 residues. The V gene's germline CDR1 is SGHAT and CDR2 FQNNGV. The trim removed 5 bases at V and 4 bases at J, leaving 10 bases unmatched. The CDR3 here is CASSEPGTGDAYGYTF. CDR3 bases: TGTGCCAGCAGCGAACCCGGGACAGGGGACGCCTATGGCTACACCTTC.

This clonotype has a count of ten or more. J is TRBJ2-7 and V is TRBV19, with 10 bases identical to TRBD2. Germline V CDR1 and CDR2: LNHDA, SQIVND (reference sequence). V dropped 4 bases and J dropped 1; count of bases not matched to a gene: 10. The CDR3 is 17 amino acids. The CDR3 region has the DNA TGTGCCAGTAGTAGAGAAAGGACTAGCGGAATTTCCTACGAGCAGTACTTC. Encoded protein: CASSRERTSGISYEQYF.

The chain employs TRBV7-6 and TRBJ1-1, with unresolved D. The CDR3 is 13 amino acids. In germline, CDR1 is SGHVS, CDR2 FNYEAQ. V dropped 4 bases and J dropped 8 bases, with 14 bases sitting between them. The CDR3 reads CASSYQAINEAFF. Here the CDR3 DNA reads TGTGCCAGCAGCTATCAGGCCATAAACGAAGCTTTCTTT.

Regarding this clonotype: This may arise from a read error, as a much more abundant clone is one base away. This chain connects TRBV7-4 to TRBJ2-6; unclear D gene. V was shortened by 8 bases and J by 4 bases, with 12 bases between the two germline ends. CDR3 length equals 14 residues. Germline V lookup: CDR1 SGHVT, CDR2 SQSDAQ. The CDR3 DNA reads TGTGCCAGCGTCGAGGCGCCCGGGGCCAACGTCCTGACTTTC. It is translated as CASVEAPGANVLTF.

This chain links TRBV28 with TRBJ2-2; TRBD2 matches 16 bases. This CDR3 has 20 residues. The germline gives CDR1 MDHEN, CDR2 SYDVKM. Trimming removed 7 bases from V and 5 bases from J; junction bases left unmatched: 16. The CDR3 loop is CASTSIPGLAGGQETGELFF. The CDR3 DNA is TGTGCCAGCACTTCAATACCGGGACTAGCGGGAGGGCAGGAAACCGGGGAGCTGTTTTTT.

The table lists this clonotype with a few counts. The V call is TRBV27, the J call TRBJ2-7; tentatively, D is TRBD1 (6 bases). Germline V CDR1 and CDR2: MNHEY, SMNVEV (reference sequence). This CDR3 has 14 residues. V lost 6 bases to trimming and J lost 0 bases, with 12 bases between them. This chain's CDR3 is CASSSDSHSYEQYF. The CDR3 nucleotides are TGTGCCAGCAGCTCGGACAGCCACTCCTACGAGCAGTACTTC.

The chain uses TRBV5-1 and TRBJ2-1; possibly TRBD1 for D (5 bases). With 4 bases removed from V and 0 bases from J, the gap between germline ends came to 11 bases. This CDR3 comprises 15 residues. Germline-derived CDR1 and CDR2 are SGHRS and YFSETQ. This CDR3 is CASSQTDISYNEQFF. The DNA for the CDR3 is TGCGCCAGCAGCCAGACAGACATCTCCTACAATGAGCAGTTCTTC.

This clonotype was counted at least ten times. The rearrangement uses TRBV7-9 and TRBJ1-2, with unresolved D. CDR1 and CDR2 from the germline V gene are SEHNR and FQNEAQ (reference sequence). This CDR3 contains 12 residues. V was cut by 5 bases and J by 3 bases, with 7 bases left in between. The CDR3 reads CASSAADYGYTF. The DNA for the CDR3 is TGTGCCAGCAGCGCGGCCGACTATGGCTACACCTTC.

This clonotype was picked up a small number of times. The chain recombines TRBV2 with TRBJ2-3, with D possibly being TRBD1 or TRBD2 (5 bases each). The CDR3 has 13 residues. With 11 bases removed from V and 4 bases from J, the gap between germline ends came to 16 bases. The germline V gene encodes CDR1 SNHLY and CDR2 FYNNEI. CDR3: CAVPEGSPDTQYF. The CDR3 DNA sequence: TGTGCCGTCCCCGAGGGGAGCCCAGATACGCAGTATTTT.

This clonotype has more than one count but fewer than ten. The rearrangement joins TRBV5-6 to TRBJ1-2; tentatively, D is TRBD1 (5 bases). Trimming took off 5 bases at V and 4 bases at J, with 12 bases between the two ends. CDR1 and CDR2 (germline): SGHDT, YYEEEE. This CDR3 contains 13 residues. The CDR3 here is CASRGGRAYGYTF. The CDR3 DNA follows: TGTGCCAGCAGGGGCGGCAGGGCCTATGGCTACACCTTC. The full variable domain, in which reference TRBV5-6 and TRBJ1-2 provide the parts outside the CDR3, is DAGVTQSPTHLIKTRGQQVTLRCSPKSGHDTVSWYQQALGQGPQFIFQYYEEEERQRGNFPDRFSGHQFPNYSSELNVNALLLGDSALYLCASRGGRAYGYTFGSGTRLTVV.

There are many counts of this clonotype. The chain uses TRBV7-2 and TRBJ2-1; 7 positions agree with TRBD2. The length of the CDR3 is 16 residues. The junction had 7 bases not matched to a gene; V was cut back by 5 bases and J by 0 bases. Per the germline V gene, CDR1 is SGHTA and CDR2 is FQGNSA. CDR3 sequence reads: CASSPVAGSSYNEQFF. The CDR3 region has the DNA TGTGCCAGCAGCCCCGTAGCGGGTAGCTCCTACAATGAGCAGTTCTTC. Variable domain in full (rest from reference TRBV7-2 and TRBJ2-1): GAGVSQSPSNKVTEKGKDVELRCDPISGHTALYWYRQSLGQGLEFLIYFQGNSAPDKSGLPSDRFSAERTGGSVSTLTIQRTQQEDSAVYLCASSPVAGSSYNEQFFGPGTRLTVL.

The chain is built from TRBV19 and TRBJ2-1, with unresolved D. There are 14 residues in the CDR3. Trimming cost V 6 bases and J 2 bases, with 11 bases left between them. CDR1 and CDR2 (germline): LNHDA, SQIVND (reference sequence). Here the CDR3 reads CASRFPGPYNEQFF. The DNA for the CDR3 is TGTGCCAGTAGATTTCCCGGGCCCTACAATGAGCAGTTCTTC.

This clonotype was counted a few times. The rearrangement joins TRBV6-5 to TRBJ2-5, with D unclear. The germline V and J ends were trimmed by 2 bases and 2 bases, with 9 bases remaining between them. CDR3 length: 14 amino acids. CDR1 MNHEY and CDR2 SVGAGI come from the germline V gene. The DNA for the CDR3 is TGTGCCAGCAGTTACAGGCGTATACAAGAGACCCAGTACTTC. Its translation is CASSYRRIQETQYF.

V usage is TRBV27 and J usage is TRBJ2-4, with 9 bases aligning to TRBD2. Germline CDR1 MNHEY, CDR2 SMNVEV (reference sequence). The CDR3 extends over 15 amino acids. With 8 bases clipped from V and 6 bases from J, the junction kept 11 bases outside the gene matches. The CDR3 DNA reads TGTGCCAGCTTCGGGCGGGAGGGGGTTAGAAACATTCAGTACTTC. Residues: CASFGREGVRNIQYF.

This clonotype was counted at least ten times. CDR3 DNA: TGTGCCAGCAGTTTATGGGGTGGAGGGGGGAACACTGAAGCTTTCTTT. This sequence encodes CASSLWGGGGNTEAFF. This chain uses TRBV28 with TRBJ1-1; D possibly corresponds to TRBD1 (6 bases). Between the trimmed V and J ends, which lost 0 bases and 1 base, there was a span of 12 bases. Germline CDR1 is MDHEN and CDR2 is SYDVKM. The CDR3 has 16 residues.

This clonotype was recorded a few times. V usage is TRBV15 and J usage is TRBJ1-6; D gene ambiguous. The germline gives CDR1 LNHNV, CDR2 YYDKDF (reference sequence). The CDR3 totals 15 residues. Between the trimmed V and J ends, which lost 1 base and 5 bases, there was a span of 9 bases. The CDR3 region is CATSRGRRDNSPLHF. The DNA for the CDR3 is TGTGCCACCAGCAGAGGTCGGCGGGATAATTCACCCCTCCACTTT.